This record covers a single T cell receptor (beta chain). As yet, its antigen is unknown. The data derive from a study of OX40 agonist ivuxolimab in advanced cancers. For the study at large: The patients' treatment was ivuxolimab, an agonistic anti-OX40 (CD134) antibody. Prior anti-PD-1, anti-PD-L1 or anti-CTLA-4 therapy was allowed; about 39% had some. Study results and caveats: The expanded peripheral T cells' antigen specificity was not determined.

Generated by immunoSEQ multiplex PCR, the TCRdb table keeps only in-frame clones and is missing some. The sample yields some 66,000 clones, more than 75% seen once. The receptor's source is an adult with an advanced solid tumor such as melanoma, head and neck, liver or kidney cancer. This sample comprised CD4+ or CD8+ T cells sorted from blood, obtained in a trial of the OX40 agonist ivuxolimab.

This CDR3 reads CASTGAGANVLTF. Here the CDR3 DNA reads TGTGCCAGCACAGGAGCTGGGGCCAACGTCCTGACTTTC. The genes are TRBV6-5 and TRBJ2-6, with D unclear. Germline V gene sequence: CDR1 MNHEY, CDR2 SVGAGI. The CDR3 length is 13 residues. Trimming pared 7 bases from V and 2 bases from J, leaving 6 bases between.